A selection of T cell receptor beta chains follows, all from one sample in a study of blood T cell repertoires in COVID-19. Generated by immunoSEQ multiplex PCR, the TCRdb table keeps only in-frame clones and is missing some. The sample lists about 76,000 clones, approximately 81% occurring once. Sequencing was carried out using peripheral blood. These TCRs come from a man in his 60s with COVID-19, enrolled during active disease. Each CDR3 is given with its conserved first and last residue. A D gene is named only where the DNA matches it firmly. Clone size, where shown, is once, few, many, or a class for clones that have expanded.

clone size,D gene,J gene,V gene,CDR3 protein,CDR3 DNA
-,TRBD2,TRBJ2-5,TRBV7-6,CASSPRLGLAEETQYF,TGTGCCAGCAGCCCCCGCCTAGGGCTAGCGGAAGAGACCCAGTACTTC
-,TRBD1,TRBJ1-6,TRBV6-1,CASSDRPPTGIVSSPLHF,TGTGCCAGCAGTGACCGCCCCCCGACAGGGATCGTGAGCTCACCCCTCCACTTT
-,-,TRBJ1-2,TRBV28,CASRLRQAFYGYTF,TGTGCCAGCAGGCTCAGACAGGCTTTCTATGGCTACACCTTC
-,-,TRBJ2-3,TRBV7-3,CASSYSGTDTQYF,TGTGCCAGCAGCTATAGCGGCACAGATACGCAGTATTTT
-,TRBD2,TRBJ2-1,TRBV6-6,CASSLLAGGSSYNEQFF,TGTGCCAGCAGTCTTTTAGCGGGAGGTTCCTCCTACAATGAGCAGTTCTTC
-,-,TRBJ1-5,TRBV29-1,CSVQTDSYSNQPQHF,TGCAGCGTACAGACGGACAGTTATAGCAATCAGCCCCAGCATTTT
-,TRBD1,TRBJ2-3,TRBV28,CASSPGQGYSDTQYF,TGTGCCAGCAGTCCGGGACAGGGATACTCAGATACGCAGTATTTT
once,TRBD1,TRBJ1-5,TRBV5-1,CASSWTTGGNQPQHF,TGCGCCAGCAGCTGGACGACAGGGGGCAACCAGCCCCAGCATTTT
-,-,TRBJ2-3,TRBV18,CASSLMTAPTDTQYF,TGTGCCAGCTCACTTATGACTGCACCCACAGATACGCAGTATTTT
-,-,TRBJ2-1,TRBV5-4,CASSLLEWSQSNEQFF,TGTGCCAGCAGCTTGTTAGAGTGGTCACAGAGTAATGAGCAGTTCTTC
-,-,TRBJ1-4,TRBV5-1,CASSAQGLREKLFF,TGCGCCAGCAGCGCACAGGGATTACGAGAAAAACTGTTTTTT
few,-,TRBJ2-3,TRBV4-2,CASSPGSSLDTQYF,TGTGCCAGCAGCCCCGGGTCGAGTTTGGATACGCAGTATTTT
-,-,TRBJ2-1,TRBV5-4,CASRAADRGGVNEQFF,TGTGCCAGCAGGGCGGCCGACCGAGGCGGGGTCAATGAGCAGTTCTTC
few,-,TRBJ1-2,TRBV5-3,CARKGQGYGYTF,TGTGCCAGAAAGGGGCAGGGCTATGGCTACACCTTC
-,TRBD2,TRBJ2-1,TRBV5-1,CASSLLWGLADNNEQFF,TGCGCCAGCAGCTTGCTCTGGGGACTAGCGGACAACAATGAGCAGTTCTTC
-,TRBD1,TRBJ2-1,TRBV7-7,CASSTGTVGGYNEQFF,TGTGCCAGCAGCACCGGGACAGTTGGGGGCTACAATGAGCAGTTCTTC
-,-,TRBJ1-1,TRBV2,CASSANRGGLLANTEAFF,TGTGCCAGCAGTGCTAATCGGGGAGGTCTTTTGGCGAACACTGAAGCTTTCTTT
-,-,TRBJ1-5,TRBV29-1,CSAGQLNQPQHF,TGCAGCGCCGGACAGCTCAATCAGCCCCAGCATTTT
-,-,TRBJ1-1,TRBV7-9,CASSHRFRGTEAFF,TGTGCCAGCAGCCACCGGTTTAGGGGAACTGAAGCTTTCTTT
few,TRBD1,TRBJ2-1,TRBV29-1,CSVRDRGGYNEQFF,TGCAGCGTACGGGACAGGGGCGGCTACAATGAGCAGTTCTTC
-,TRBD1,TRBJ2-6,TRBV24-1,CATSETGSGANVLTF,TGTGCCACCAGTGAGACAGGGTCTGGGGCCAACGTCCTGACTTTC
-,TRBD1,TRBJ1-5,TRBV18,CASSPRGVRGMGNQPQHF,TGTGCCAGCTCCCCGAGAGGAGTCAGGGGGATGGGCAATCAGCCCCAGCATTTT
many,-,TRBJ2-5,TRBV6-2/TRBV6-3,CASSRGLGETQYF,TGTGCCAGCAGTAGGGGGTTAGGAGAGACCCAGTACTTC
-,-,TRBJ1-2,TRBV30,CAWSLTGGYTF,TGTGCCTGGAGCCTCACGGGGGGCTACACCTTC
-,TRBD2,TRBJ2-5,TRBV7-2,CASSLEGASGTETQYF,TGTGCCAGCAGCTTAGAGGGAGCTAGCGGGACGGAGACCCAGTACTTC
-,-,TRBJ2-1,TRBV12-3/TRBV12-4,CASSFIEGVKQFF,TGTGCCAGCAGTTTCATAGAGGGGGTAAAGCAGTTCTTC
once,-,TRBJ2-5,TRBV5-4,CASSLRGQETQYF,TGTGCCAGCAGCTTGCGCGGGCAAGAGACCCAGTACTTC
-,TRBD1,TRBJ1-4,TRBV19,CATWDRATNEKLFF,TGTGCCACTTGGGACAGAGCAACTAATGAAAAACTGTTTTTT
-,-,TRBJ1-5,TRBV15,CATSRDKGSNQPQHF,TGTGCCACCAGCAGAGATAAGGGGAGCAATCAGCCCCAGCATTTT
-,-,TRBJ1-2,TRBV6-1,CASSEESWSGYTF,TGTGCCAGCAGTGAAGAATCCTGGAGTGGCTACACCTTC
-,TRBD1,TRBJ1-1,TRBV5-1,CASGAQGVDTEAFF,TGCGCCAGCGGCGCGCAGGGGGTGGACACTGAAGCTTTCTTT
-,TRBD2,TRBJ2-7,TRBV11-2,CASSRTSDTYEQYF,TGTGCCAGTTCCCGGACTAGCGATACCTACGAGCAGTACTTC
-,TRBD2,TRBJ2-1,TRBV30,CAWSKGLAGYNEQFF,TGTGCCTGGAGCAAAGGACTAGCGGGGTACAATGAGCAGTTCTTC
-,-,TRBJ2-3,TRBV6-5,CASSPLEGTDTQYF,TGTGCCAGCAGTCCCCTGGAGGGCACAGATACGCAGTATTTT
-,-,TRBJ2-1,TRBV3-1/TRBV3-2,CASSQVGGPRANEQFF,TGTGCCAGCAGCCAAGTAGGCGGGCCTCGGGCTAATGAGCAGTTCTTC
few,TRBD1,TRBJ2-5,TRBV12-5,CASGLQGSETQYF,TGTGCTAGTGGTTTACAGGGGAGCGAGACCCAGTACTTC
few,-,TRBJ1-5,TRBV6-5,CASRKEIRGNQPQHF,TGTGCCAGCAGGAAAGAGATCCGGGGGAATCAGCCCCAGCATTTT
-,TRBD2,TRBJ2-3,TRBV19,CASTPGGFTDTQYF,TGTGCCAGTACTCCCGGGGGGTTTACAGATACGCAGTATTTT
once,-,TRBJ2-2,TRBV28,CASSPARGPVPKGELFF,TGTGCCAGCAGTCCAGCGCGGGGGCCAGTACCTAAAGGGGAGCTGTTTTTT
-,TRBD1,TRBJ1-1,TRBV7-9,CASSQGQGAAEAFF,TGTGCCAGCAGCCAGGGACAGGGGGCGGCTGAAGCTTTCTTT
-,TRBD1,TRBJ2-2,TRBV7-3,CASSPRQGALFF,TGTGCCAGCAGCCCAAGACAGGGTGCGCTGTTTTTT
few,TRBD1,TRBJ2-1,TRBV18,CASSPSQGVKDNEQFF,TGTGCCAGCTCACCTTCACAGGGGGTTAAGGACAATGAGCAGTTCTTC
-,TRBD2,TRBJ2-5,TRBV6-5,CASSYRRGVQETQYF,TGTGCCAGCAGTTACCGTCGGGGGGTCCAAGAGACCCAGTACTTC
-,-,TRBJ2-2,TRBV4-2,CASSQLTGNTGELFF,TGTGCCAGCAGCCAACTAACAGGGAACACCGGGGAGCTGTTTTTT
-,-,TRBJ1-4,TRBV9,CASSVRTEGKLFF,TGTGCCAGCAGCGTGAGGACAGAAGGAAAACTGTTTTTT
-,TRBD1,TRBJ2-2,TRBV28,CASSSGTGRGYDTGELFF,TGTGCCAGCAGTTCCGGGACAGGGAGGGGATATGACACCGGGGAGCTGTTTTTT
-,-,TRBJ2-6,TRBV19,CASSMAQGLGNVLTF,TGTGCCAGTAGTATGGCCCAGGGTCTAGGGAACGTCCTGACTTTC